These 8 T cell receptor beta chains were sequenced from one sample in a study of cytomegalovirus exposure and HLA in healthy donors (dated by TCRdb to 2015 to 2018). Libraries came from the immunoSEQ multiplex PCR assay. The multiplex PCR relied on a mix of 60 forward primers for TCR Vbeta segments and 13 reverse primers for TCR Jbeta segments. TCRdb carries this immuneACCESS record with in-frame sequences only. Its versions omit some clonotypes, under half of them owing to an unresolved V gene in the studies checked, with the rest unexplained. Present in this sample are under 100,000 clones, 76% of which were seen just once. The leading ten clones occupy 3% to 3.5% of the sample. The sequenced material came from PBMCs. These receptor sequences come from a man in his forties in good health and CMV-seronegative.

The rearrangement joins TRBV27 to TRBJ2-5, with 7 positions matching TRBD2. V was clipped by 2 bases and J by 1 base; unmatched bases: 7. The CDR3 covers 16 residues. Germline V gene data show CDR1 as MNHEY and CDR2 as SMNVEV (reference sequence). The CDR3 loop is CASSLGLAVRQETQYF. CDR3 coding DNA: TGTGCCAGCAGTTTAGGGCTAGCGGTCCGCCAAGAGACCCAGTACTTC.

This clone was seen more than once but under ten times. The J gene is TRBJ2-2, the V gene TRBV5-4; TRBD2 might be the D (6 bases). Trimming pared 5 bases from V and 1 base from J, leaving 12 bases between. CDR1 SGHNT and CDR2 YYREEE come from the germline V gene (reference sequence). CDR3 length equals 15 residues. The CDR3 region has the DNA TGTGCCAGCAGGGCCGGGACTCTGAACACCGGGGAGCTGTTTTTT. This translates into CASRAGTLNTGELFF.

The chain has TRBV4-1 and TRBJ1-2, with 8 bases fitting TRBD1. Trimming took 6 bases from V and 7 from J; bases not matched to a gene: 10. The CDR3 contains 14 residues. In germline, CDR1 is MGHRA, CDR2 YSYEKL. CDR3 protein: CASRAGTGESGYTF. CDR3 coding DNA: TGCGCCAGCAGGGCCGGGACAGGCGAGAGTGGCTACACCTTC.

This clone is a singleton in its sample. This rearrangement joins TRBV2 to TRBJ2-7; D not certain. The CDR3 sequence is 12 residues long. Germline CDR1 SNHLY, CDR2 FYNNEI. V was pared by 6 bases and J by 1 base, with 7 bases between. In nucleotides, the CDR3 is TGTGCCAGCAGCCTCTCGTCCTACGAGCAGTACTTC. Protein: CASSLSSYEQYF.

The chain recombines TRBV5-1 with TRBJ2-1, with 7 bases matching TRBD2. Trimming removed 3 bases from V and 0 bases from J; junction bases left unmatched: 6. This CDR3 contains 16 residues. Per the germline V gene, CDR1 is SGHRS and CDR2 is YFSETQ. As DNA, the CDR3 is TGCGCCAGCAGCTCCGAGCGGGGAGCCTCCTACAATGAGCAGTTCTTC. Amino acid sequence: CASSSERGASYNEQFF. Full variable domain (rest looked up from reference TRBV5-1 and TRBJ2-1): KAGVTQTPRYLIKTRGQQVTLSCSPISGHRSVSWYQQTPGQGLQFLFEYFSETQRNKGNFPGRFSGRQFSNSRSEMNVSTLELGDSALYLCASSSERGASYNEQFFGPGTRLTVL.

A few counts support this clone. The CDR3 protein is CASSDASGGHTDTQYF. CDR3 DNA sequence: TGTGCCAGCAGTGACGCTAGCGGGGGCCACACAGATACGCAGTATTTT. The J gene is TRBJ2-3, the V gene TRBV6-4; 10 bases match TRBD2. Germline V gene sequence: CDR1 MRHNA, CDR2 SNTAGT. V trimming: 2 bases; J trimming: 2 bases; junction bases outside the gene matches: 4. CDR3 length: 16 residues.

A single count supports this clone. The CDR3 DNA reads TGTGCCAGCAGCCTCGGGACAGCCGCTAACTATGGCTACACCTTC. This sequence encodes CASSLGTAANYGYTF. The V and J genes are TRBV16 and TRBJ1-2; 7 positions agree with TRBD1. The CDR3 is 15 amino acids. J lost 0 bases, V lost 4 bases, and 5 bases had no gene match. CDR1 is KGHSY, CDR2 FQNENV, per germline.

The CDR3 spells CASSFSRSKVSNQPQHF. The CDR3, as DNA: TGTGCCAGCAGTTTCTCTCGGAGCAAAGTGAGCAATCAGCCCCAGCATTTT. This chain connects TRBV28 to TRBJ1-5; D remains unclear. Germline assignment: CDR1 MDHEN and CDR2 SYDVKM. This CDR3 has 17 amino acids. Trimming stripped 3 bases from V and 1 base from J, with 16 bases between.